The 24 T cell receptor beta chains given below trace back to one sample, sequenced in a study of human T cells and chemical hapten exposure. MiXCR was run by TCRdb on the RACE reads, yielding one entry per CDR3 protein. This sample carries around 380,000 distinct CDR3 sequences, roughly 4.8% of them seen once, and the ten largest clones take about 2.2%. The time point is: patch test 1, 2 weeks after DPC sensitization. The treatment denotes: therapeutic diphenylcyclopropenone sensitization with weekly scalp DPC. The sample consisted of whole blood, taken in connection with sensitization to the hapten diphenylcyclopropenone (DPC). All receptors come from a woman in her 50s with alopecia areata. Some clones in this sample may be carry-over from other donors' samples.

This clonotype was counted only a few times. The chain links TRBV18 to TRBJ1-6; 7 bases agree with TRBD1. CDR3 length equals 16 residues. The V gene end was trimmed by 4 bases and the J gene end by 5 bases; junction bases not matched to a gene: 8. Per germline, CDR1 KGHSH and CDR2 LQKENI. The CDR3 protein is CASSLRQGRDNSPLHF. The CDR3 bases are TGTGCCAGCTCACTTCGACAGGGCCGGGATAATTCACCCCTCCACTTT.

This clonotype has a count of ten or more. The J gene is TRBJ2-5, the V gene TRBV28, with unresolved D. Germline V CDR1 and CDR2: MDHEN, SYDVKM. The V gene lost 7 bases and the J gene lost 7 bases, with 13 bases spanning the gap. CDR3 size: 12 residues. CDR3 region: CASNQWFSTQYF. For the CDR3, the DNA is TGTGCCAGCAACCAATGGTTTTCGACCCAGTACTTC.

The CDR3 DNA reads TGTGCCAGTCGCCGACAGAACAATCAGCCCCAGCATTTT. It translates to CASRRQNNQPQHF. This chain connects TRBV6-1 to TRBJ1-5; D possibly corresponds to TRBD1 (5 bases). The germline V gene has CDR1 MNHNS and CDR2 SASEGT. CDR3 size: 13 residues. V was trimmed by 9 bases and J by 3 bases, leaving 12 bases between them.

This clonotype was recorded a few times. This chain links TRBV7-2 with TRBJ2-3; 7 bases fit TRBD2. CDR1 and CDR2 from the germline V gene are SGHTA and FQGNSA. The CDR3 runs 15 residues. V lost 0 bases to trimming and J lost 6 bases; unmatched junction nucleotides: 6. CDR3 in DNA: TGTGCCAGCAGCTTAGCGGGCGGGGGTGTGGATACGCAGTATTTT. Its protein product is CASSLAGGGVDTQYF.

The CDR3, as DNA: TGTGCCAGCAGTCCCCGGGGAGGGAGTGGGCCCCAGCATTTT. Residues: CASSPRGGSGPQHF. J is TRBJ1-5 and V is TRBV12-3 or TRBV12-4; D not resolved. Trimming took 5 bases from V and 9 from J, leaving 17 bases between them. CDR3 length equals 14 residues.

The chain joins TRBV9 to TRBJ2-4; D unclear. From germline, CDR1 is SGDLS and CDR2 YYNGEE. This CDR3 is built from 13 residues. Trimming took 0 bases from V and 10 from J, leaving 11 bases between them. CDR3 in amino acids: CASSVDRQGIQYF. Here the CDR3 DNA reads TGTGCCAGCAGCGTAGACAGACAAGGGATTCAGTACTTC.

This clonotype has at least ten counts. The chain carries TRBV6-1 and TRBJ1-1; D uncertain. The CDR3 contains 11 residues. V lost 5 bases and J 4 bases, leaving 5 bases between the germline ends. CDR1 and CDR2 (germline): MNHNS, SASEGT. The CDR3 is CASSLTTEAFF. DNA for the CDR3: TGTGCCAGCAGTCTTACCACTGAAGCTTTCTTT.

This clonotype showed up many times. The V and J genes are TRBV7-9 and TRBJ2-2; 11 nucleotides match TRBD2. V was clipped by 6 bases and J by 4 bases; unmatched bases: 10. The CDR3 is 17 residues long. Germline V gene sequence: CDR1 SEHNR, CDR2 FQNEAQ (reference sequence). The CDR3 nucleotides are TGTGCCAGCAGACCTCCTACTAGCGGGGGAGGCACCGGGGAGCTGTTTTTT. This gives the protein CASRPPTSGGGTGELFF.

Remarks on this clonotype: It may be a read error: a sequence one base away is much more abundant. The chain employs TRBV3-1 and TRBJ1-2; TRBD1 might be the D (6 bases). The germline gives CDR1 LGHDT, CDR2 YNNKEL (reference sequence). V was cut by 4 bases and J by 9 bases, with 15 bases left in between. This CDR3 spans 13 amino acids. The CDR3 sequence is CASSPGELGCYTF. The CDR3, as DNA: TGTGCCAGCAGCCCAGGGGAGTTAGGGTGCTACACCTTC. The whole variable domain, remainder taken from reference TRBV3-1 and TRBJ1-2, is DTAVSQTPKYLVTQMGNDKSIKCEQNLGHDTMYWYKQDSKKFLKIMFSYNNKELIINETVPNRFSPKSPDKAHLNLHINSLELGDSAVYFCASSPGELGCYTFGSGTRLTVV.

The chain couples TRBV27 to TRBJ2-3, with D perhaps TRBD2 (6 bases). The germline CDR1 and CDR2 sequences are MNHEY and SMNVEV (reference sequence). The ends were cut back, 8 bases at V and 1 base at J, with 10 bases in the middle. This CDR3 has 13 residues. The CDR3 sequence: CASRRDRTDTQYF. The DNA for the CDR3 is TGTGCCAGCCGGAGGGATCGCACAGATACGCAGTATTTT.

The V and J genes are TRBV25-1 and TRBJ2-7; unclear D gene. The V end lost 1 base, the J end lost 6 bases, and 16 bases lay between the germline ends. Germline V lookup: CDR1 MGHDK, CDR2 SYGVNS. The CDR3 length is 15 residues. The CDR3 DNA reads as TGTGCCAGCAGTGAATCGGGCAGAGCCACCGCCGAGCAGTACTTC. Encoded protein: CASSESGRATAEQYF.

This clonotype turned up a few times. The DNA for the CDR3 is TGCGCCAGCAGCACCCAGACAGGGCTGAACACTGAAGCTTTCTTT. It codes for CASSTQTGLNTEAFF. The rearrangement links TRBV5-1 to TRBJ1-1; the match to TRBD1 covers 7 bases. CDR3 size: 15 residues. J gave up 0 bases and V 4 bases, and 6 bases lay outside the gene matches. Germline V gene data show CDR1 as SGHRS and CDR2 as YFSETQ.

The gene calls are TRBV5-1 and TRBJ2-5; 8 bases line up with TRBD2. This CDR3 contains 13 residues. V shed 7 bases, J shed 3 bases, and the junction held 5 bases outside the gene matches. CDR1 and CDR2 (germline): SGHRS, YFSETQ. CDR3 nucleotide sequence: TGCGCCAGCTCGACTAGCGTGAAAGAGACCCAGTACTTC. Translation gives CASSTSVKETQYF.

This clonotype was recorded at least ten times. CDR3 sequence reads: CASSPSGGIYNEQFF. The CDR3, as DNA: TGTGCCAGCAGCCCCAGCGGGGGCATTTACAATGAGCAGTTCTTC. This chain joins TRBV6-5 and TRBJ2-1, with TRBD2 matching 8 bases. J lost 4 bases, V lost 6 bases, and 8 bases had no gene match. The CDR3 spans 15 residues. Germline V lookup: CDR1 MNHEY, CDR2 SVGAGI.

This clonotype was seen a handful of times. The J gene is TRBJ2-1, the V gene TRBV20-1, with 11 positions matching TRBD2. The length of the CDR3 is 19 residues. V dropped 0 bases and J dropped 0; count of bases not matched to a gene: 10. Germline CDR1 and CDR2: DFQATT and SNEGSKA (reference sequence). In DNA form, the CDR3 reads TGCAGTGCTAGAGATTGGAGGACTAGCGGGCCAAGCTCCTACAATGAGCAGTTCTTC. Its protein is CSARDWRTSGPSSYNEQFF.

This clonotype was observed many times. The CDR3 here is CASSTRQGTYEQYF. CDR3 bases: TGTGCCAGCAGTACCCGACAGGGAACCTACGAGCAGTACTTC. The chain couples TRBV6-5 to TRBJ2-7; TRBD1 agrees at 7 bases. Germline values: CDR1 MNHEY, CDR2 SVGAGI. V lost 5 bases to trimming and J lost 2 bases; unmatched junction nucleotides: 6. There are 14 residues in the CDR3.

This clonotype showed up many times. This chain links TRBV9 with TRBJ2-3; 7 bases map to TRBD1. CDR3 length: 14 residues. CDR1 and CDR2 (germline): SGDLS, YYNGEE. Trimming at V came to 8 bases and at J to 2 bases, leaving 8 bases not matched to a gene. The CDR3 protein is CASTGASHTDTQYF. In DNA, the CDR3 is TGTGCCAGTACAGGGGCCAGCCACACAGATACGCAGTATTTT.

This chain joins TRBV4-2 and TRBJ1-1, with 7 bases that match TRBD1. This CDR3 comprises 17 residues. Germline trimming cut 0 bases from V and 1 base from J; bases unmatched to any gene: 8. Germline CDR1 and CDR2: LGHNA and YNFKEQ. The CDR3 reads CASSQEQGGGRNTEAFF. The CDR3 bases are TGTGCCAGCAGCCAAGAGCAGGGGGGCGGTAGGAACACTGAAGCTTTCTTT.

The chain is built from TRBV28 and TRBJ2-4, with a tentative D call TRBD2 (5 bases). V dropped 6 bases and J dropped 8 bases, with 14 bases sitting between them. Per germline, CDR1 MDHEN and CDR2 SYDVKM. CDR3 length: 13 amino acids. CDR3 in amino acids: CASRLRGKDIQYF. The CDR3 bases are TGTGCCAGCAGACTGAGAGGGAAAGACATTCAGTACTTC.

This clonotype has ten or more counts. The CDR3 coding sequence is TGTGCCAGCAGCTCAGGGGACAGGCAAGAGACCCAGTACTTC. Its translation is CASSSGDRQETQYF. The chain uses TRBV9 and TRBJ2-5; TRBD1 matches at 8 bases. The CDR3 is 14 amino acids. Germline V gene sequence: CDR1 SGDLS, CDR2 YYNGEE. J lost 2 bases, V lost 4 bases, and 4 bases had no gene match.

This clonotype was seen many times. J is TRBJ2-5 and V is TRBV28; D ambiguous. Deletions cut 6 bases from V and 0 bases from J, with 8 bases between. Germline lookup yields CDR1 MDHEN and CDR2 SYDVKM. The CDR3 covers 13 residues. The CDR3 sequence: CASRMAHQETQYF. CDR3 in DNA: TGTGCCAGCAGAATGGCTCACCAAGAGACCCAGTACTTC.

This clonotype was observed many times. This sequence joins TRBV5-1 and TRBJ2-1, with TRBD2 as a possible D gene (6 bases). The CDR3 totals 13 residues. Germline V gives CDR1 SGHRS, CDR2 YFSETQ. V lost 5 bases to trimming and J lost 8 bases, with 14 bases between them. The CDR3 here is CASREAGFDEQFF. For the CDR3, the DNA is TGCGCCAGCAGGGAAGCGGGCTTCGATGAGCAGTTCTTC.

This clonotype was found many times. The J gene is TRBJ2-5, the V gene TRBV7-8; 8 bases match TRBD2. V gave up 0 bases and J gave up 4 bases; unmatched junction bases: 4. CDR1 is SGHVS and CDR2 is FQNEAQ in the germline V gene. The CDR3 is 15 amino acids. The CDR3 coding sequence is TGTGCCAGCAGCTTAGCGCGCGGGGGGAGAGAGACCCAGTACTTC. Residues: CASSLARGGRETQYF.

This clonotype has ten or more counts. At one boundary the junction diverges from the germline segment, which might be a read error. CDR3 sequence: CSARVGTFSDAF. The CDR3 coding sequence is TGCAGTGCTAGAGTCGGGACATTCTCAGACGCATTT. This chain joins TRBV20-1 and TRBJ1-1, with TRBD1 as a possible D gene (6 bases). Germline V gives CDR1 DFQATT, CDR2 SNEGSKA (reference sequence). CDR3 length: 12 residues.